The 27 T cell receptor beta chains below come from one sample, sequenced in a study of identical twins. A single record per CDR3 protein comes from TCRdb applying MiXCR to the 5' RACE reads. The sample shows more than 200,000 distinct CDR3 sequences, over 11% of them seen only once. Sample: memory (CD45RO+) T cells sorted from blood. These receptors were taken from a woman aged 18-29 years in good health.

A few counts support this clonotype. V and J are TRBV14 and TRBJ2-1; D is perhaps TRBD2 (6 bases). The V end was cut by 1 base, the J end by 4 bases, with 17 bases between. The CDR3 is 17 residues long. Germline V gives CDR1 SGHDN, CDR2 FVKESK. The DNA of the CDR3 is TGTGCCAGCAGCCAAGGGAAAGGATGGCGGGGTTACAATGAGCAGTTCTTC. Its translation is CASSQGKGWRGYNEQFF.

The rearrangement joins TRBV7-2 to TRBJ1-1; D gene unclear. Germline V gene lookup returns CDR1 SGHTA and CDR2 FQGNSA. CDR3 length: 13 residues. The V gene lost 0 bases and the J gene lost 4 bases, with 6 bases spanning the gap. CDR3 amino acids: CASSLAETTEAFF. The CDR3 nucleotides read TGTGCCAGCAGCTTAGCAGAAACCACTGAAGCTTTCTTT. Variable domain in full (rest from reference TRBV7-2 and TRBJ1-1): GAGVSQSPSNKVTEKGKDVELRCDPISGHTALYWYRQSLGQGLEFLIYFQGNSAPDKSGLPSDRFSAERTGGSVSTLTIQRTQQEDSAVYLCASSLAETTEAFFGQGTRLTVV.

This chain links TRBV2 with TRBJ2-6; a weak D match, TRBD1 (5 bases). CDR1 is SNHLY, CDR2 FYNNEI, per germline. The V end was cut by 7 bases, the J end by 2 bases, with 12 bases between. The CDR3 length is 15 residues. In DNA form, the CDR3 reads TGTGCCAGCAAGCAGGGTCCCACTGGGGCCAACGTCCTGACTTTC. This codes for CASKQGPTGANVLTF.

This rearrangement joins TRBV6-2 or TRBV6-3 to TRBJ2-1, with a tentative D call TRBD2 (5 bases). The V and J ends lost 4 bases and 3 bases respectively, with 7 bases between them. Looked up from germline, CDR1 is MNHEY and CDR2 is SVGEGT. The CDR3 extends over 13 amino acids. CDR3 protein: CASSFRDYNEQFF. DNA of the CDR3: TGTGCCAGCAGTTTCCGGGACTACAATGAGCAGTTCTTC.

The V gene is TRBV25-1, the J gene TRBJ1-3; 7 bases fit TRBD1. The V segment lost 6 bases and the J segment 4 bases; nucleotides outside the gene matches: 6. CDR3 size: 14 residues. From germline, CDR1 is MGHDK and CDR2 SYGVNS. The DNA of the CDR3 is TGTGCCAGCAGCCGGGGGACAGCCGGAAACACCATATATTTT. It yields the protein CASSRGTAGNTIYF.

This clonotype came up many times. The gene calls are TRBV7-9 and TRBJ1-2; D call uncertain. This CDR3 contains 15 residues. Between the trimmed V and J ends, which lost 1 base and 2 bases, there was a span of 11 bases. The germline V gene encodes CDR1 SEHNR and CDR2 FQNEAQ (reference sequence). Here the CDR3 reads CASSLDGSDNYGYTF. CDR3 coding DNA: TGTGCCAGCAGCTTAGATGGCAGCGACAACTATGGCTACACCTTC.

This clonotype has more than one count but fewer than ten. The chain employs TRBV7-9 and TRBJ1-1; the D is unclear. The V gene lost 5 bases and the J gene lost 3 bases, with 7 bases spanning the gap. Germline V gene sequence: CDR1 SEHNR, CDR2 FQNEAQ (reference sequence). This CDR3 has 12 residues. CDR3 sequence reads: CASSPLDTEAFF. CDR3 nucleotides: TGTGCCAGCAGCCCACTGGACACTGAAGCTTTCTTT.

The chain recombines TRBV29-1 with TRBJ2-3; possibly TRBD2 for D (6 bases). The CDR3 totals 14 residues. Germline CDR1 and CDR2: SQVTM and ANQGSEA. Deletions cut 4 bases from V and 0 bases from J, with 11 bases between. The CDR3 DNA reads as TGCAGCGTTGCTGGACTAATGAGCACAGATACGCAGTATTTT. As protein: CSVAGLMSTDTQYF.

This clonotype was counted ten times or more. The V gene is TRBV29-1, the J gene TRBJ2-3; 7 bases agree with TRBD2. The CDR3 runs to 13 residues. V lost 4 bases, J lost 0 bases, and 1 base stayed unmatched. The V gene's germline CDR1 is SQVTM and CDR2 ANQGSEA. CDR3 in amino acids: CSVGEGSTDTQYF. The CDR3 DNA follows: TGCAGCGTTGGGGAGGGGAGCACAGATACGCAGTATTTT.

The chain uses TRBV20-1 and TRBJ1-2, with a tentative D call TRBD1 (5 bases). The V gene lost 0 bases and the J gene lost 8 bases, with 16 bases spanning the gap. Germline CDR1 DFQATT, CDR2 SNEGSKA (reference sequence). CDR3 length: 14 amino acids. The CDR3 DNA reads TGCAGTGCTAGAGATGGTCCCCTGAGGGGAGGCTACACCTTC. Residues: CSARDGPLRGGYTF.

This clonotype turned up a few times. The rearrangement uses TRBV10-3 and TRBJ1-2, with D unresolved. CDR1 is ENHRY, CDR2 SYGVKD, per germline. Trimming took off 6 bases at V and 9 bases at J, with 17 bases between the two ends. This CDR3 is 13 amino acids long. CDR3 region: CAISSPPHASYTF. CDR3 nucleotides: TGTGCCATCAGCTCCCCCCCCCACGCTAGCTACACCTTC.

In its sample, this clonotype was seen a few times. V gene TRBV7-8 combines with J gene TRBJ1-2, with D perhaps matching TRBD1 (5 bases). CDR1 and CDR2 from the germline V gene are SGHVS and FQNEAQ. Trimming cost V 5 bases and J 7 bases, with 11 bases left between them. The CDR3 contains 12 residues. The CDR3 coding sequence is TGTGCCAGCAGCCTGGGGACCTCTGGCTACACCTTC. Its protein is CASSLGTSGYTF.

This chain joins TRBV20-1 and TRBJ1-5, with 8 bases identical to TRBD1. V lost 5 bases and J lost 7; bases outside the gene matches: 7. Germline assignment: CDR1 DFQATT and CDR2 SNEGSKA (reference sequence). This CDR3 comprises 13 residues. The CDR3 sequence is CSALDRGGQPQHF. The CDR3 bases are TGCAGTGCTCTTGACAGGGGAGGCCAGCCCCAGCATTTT.

The V call is TRBV20-1, the J call TRBJ1-2, with D possibly TRBD1 on 5 matching bases. With 6 bases removed from V and 3 bases from J, the gap between germline ends came to 14 bases. The CDR3 contains 13 residues. CDR1 is DFQATT, CDR2 SNEGSKA, per germline (reference sequence). CDR3 sequence reads: CSATPGDYYGYTF. The CDR3, as DNA: TGCAGTGCAACTCCCGGGGACTACTATGGCTACACCTTC.

This clonotype has only a few counts. The chain links TRBV28 to TRBJ1-1, with D tentatively TRBD1 (5 bases). The CDR3 extends over 15 amino acids. Germline V gene data show CDR1 as MDHEN and CDR2 as SYDVKM. Trimming removed 5 bases at V and 7 bases at J, with 20 bases between. CDR3 sequence reads: CASSPPGPGISEAFF. The CDR3 coding sequence is TGTGCCAGCAGTCCACCGGGACCGGGAATCAGTGAAGCTTTCTTT.

This chain links TRBV20-1 with TRBJ1-3; D is uncertain. Germline V lookup: CDR1 DFQATT, CDR2 SNEGSKA (reference sequence). The CDR3 runs 14 residues. Trimming pared 5 bases from V and 0 bases from J, leaving 11 bases between. The CDR3 DNA sequence: TGCAGTGCTCCAGACACGAACTCTGGAAACACCATATATTTT. Its protein is CSAPDTNSGNTIYF.

The V call is TRBV14, the J call TRBJ2-7; a possible D gene is TRBD2 (6 bases). CDR1 is SGHDN, CDR2 FVKESK, per germline. Trimming took 1 base from V and 4 from J, leaving 11 bases between them. The CDR3 spans 14 residues. The CDR3 coding sequence is TGTGCCAGCAGCCAAGGGCGGGGAGCTTACGAGCAGTACTTC. Protein sequence: CASSQGRGAYEQYF.

This clonotype was seen a handful of times. This rearrangement joins TRBV20-1 to TRBJ2-1; perhaps TRBD2 as D (6 bases). The length of the CDR3 is 12 residues. Trimming took off 6 bases at V and 10 bases at J, with 16 bases between the two ends. Germline lookup yields CDR1 DFQATT and CDR2 SNEGSKA (reference sequence). Written as DNA, the CDR3 is TGCAGTGCAGTGGGGAGGCAAGAGGAGCAGTTCTTC. This translates into CSAVGRQEEQFF.

This clonotype has more than one count but fewer than ten. The V call is TRBV2, the J call TRBJ1-5; tentatively, D is TRBD1 (6 bases). V lost 7 bases, J lost 4 bases, and 17 bases lay in between. Germline CDR1 SNHLY, CDR2 FYNNEI. The CDR3 covers 15 residues. The CDR3 here is CASKNGQLLNQPQHF. DNA of the CDR3: TGTGCCAGCAAAAACGGACAGCTCCTTAATCAGCCCCAGCATTTT.

Ten or more counts support this clonotype. The V and J genes are TRBV4-2 and TRBJ2-1, with 7 bases aligning to TRBD1. Germline values: CDR1 LGHNA, CDR2 YNFKEQ. The CDR3 covers 14 residues. The junction had 7 bases not matched to a gene; V was cut back by 5 bases and J by 6 bases. The CDR3: CASSEATGSNEQFF. DNA for the CDR3: TGTGCCAGCAGCGAAGCGACAGGGTCCAATGAGCAGTTCTTC.

The count of this clonotype is one. V gene TRBV12-2 combines with J gene TRBJ2-7; the D call in the table, TRBD2, was not verified against the DNA. TRBV12-2 is termed a pseudogene. This CDR3 has 14 residues. The CDR3 spells CASRTRDLSYEQYF. CDR3 sequence (DNA): TGTGCAAGTCGCACAAGGGACTTGTCCTACGAGCAGTACTTC.

This chain uses TRBV10-3 with TRBJ2-1; D not certain. V lost 8 bases and J 0 bases, leaving 17 bases between the germline ends. Germline CDR1 is ENHRY and CDR2 is SYGVKD. The CDR3 contains 16 residues. CDR3 loop: CAIRDGRISSYNEQFF. The CDR3 bases are TGTGCCATCCGCGACGGGCGGATTAGCTCCTACAATGAGCAGTTCTTC.

The J gene is TRBJ2-5, the V gene TRBV3-1; either TRBD1 or TRBD2 may fit D (5 bases each). Per germline, CDR1 LGHDT and CDR2 YNNKEL (reference sequence). The CDR3 is 14 residues long. The ends were cut back, 4 bases at V and 5 bases at J, with 14 bases in the middle. CDR3 DNA sequence: TGTGCCAGCAGCCCAATAAGGGGCGGGGAGACCCAGTACTTC. This translates into CASSPIRGGETQYF.

This clonotype was recorded a few times. The chain recombines TRBV20-1 with TRBJ1-6; 8 bases map to TRBD1. This CDR3 contains 17 residues. J gave up 0 bases and V 0 bases, and 4 bases lay outside the gene matches. Germline lookup yields CDR1 DFQATT and CDR2 SNEGSKA (reference sequence). CDR3 region: CSARDRQGSSYNSPLHF. CDR3 coding DNA: TGCAGTGCTAGAGATCGACAGGGGAGCTCCTATAATTCACCCCTCCACTTT.

This clonotype was detected a few times. The chain couples TRBV18 to TRBJ2-2; the match to TRBD2 covers 9 bases. V shed 5 bases, J shed 2 bases, and the junction held 6 bases outside the gene matches. CDR1 is KGHSH and CDR2 is LQKENI in the germline V gene. The CDR3 runs 16 residues. The CDR3 DNA is TGTGCCAGCTCATGGACTAGCGCGATTAACACCGGGGAGCTGTTTTTT. It is translated as CASSWTSAINTGELFF.

A few counts support this clonotype. This chain connects TRBV29-1 to TRBJ2-3; 10 bases are a match to TRBD2. CDR3 size: 15 residues. V trimming: 4 bases; J trimming: 2 bases; junction bases outside the gene matches: 6. The germline CDR1 and CDR2 sequences are SQVTM and ANQGSEA. CDR3: CSVGRTSGSTDTQYF. The CDR3 region has the DNA TGCAGCGTTGGGCGGACTAGCGGATCCACAGATACGCAGTATTTT.

This clonotype was found a few times. The V call is TRBV7-3, the J call TRBJ1-1; D remains unclear. With 5 bases removed from V and 8 bases from J, the gap between germline ends came to 15 bases. The germline V gene encodes CDR1 SGHTA and CDR2 FQGTGA. This CDR3 has 13 residues. The CDR3 protein is CASSPRTGGEAFF. In DNA form, the CDR3 reads TGTGCCAGCAGCCCTCGGACGGGAGGGGAAGCTTTCTTT.